The 15 T cell receptor beta chains below come from one sample, sequenced in a study of cytomegalovirus exposure and HLA in healthy donors. Primers included in the PCR were 60 Vbeta and 13 Jbeta primers. The table came from immunoSEQ multiplex PCR; TCRdb's copy has only in-frame clones and leaves some out. This sample has 250,000 to 350,000 clones, with roughly 89% found just once. Specimen: PBMCs. The receptors derive from a man in his forties in good health and CMV-seropositive.

V is TRBV7-8 and J is TRBJ2-1; the D is unclear. Between the trimmed V and J ends, which lost 8 bases and 5 bases, there was a span of 10 bases. This CDR3 contains 12 residues. The germline V gene encodes CDR1 SGHVS and CDR2 FQNEAQ. The CDR3, as DNA: TGTGCCAGCCAGATTGCGGACAATGAGCAGTTCTTC. Its translation: CASQIADNEQFF.

J is TRBJ1-1 and V is TRBV10-3; 11 nucleotides match TRBD1. The germline CDR1 and CDR2 sequences are ENHRY and SYGVKD. The CDR3 has 16 residues. The V and J ends lost 4 bases and 5 bases, in that order; junction bases with no gene match: 9. CDR3 sequence: CAISGRDRGSETEAFF. The CDR3 nucleotides are TGTGCCATCAGTGGGAGGGACAGGGGGTCGGAGACTGAAGCTTTCTTT.

V gene TRBV4-1 combines with J gene TRBJ1-1, with D possibly matching TRBD1 (5 bases). Per germline, CDR1 MGHRA and CDR2 YSYEKL. Trimming removed 1 base from V and 6 bases from J, with 12 bases in between. This CDR3 has 14 amino acids. The CDR3 protein is CASSQAGGGSEAFF. The CDR3 DNA is TGCGCCAGCAGCCAAGCCGGGGGGGGATCTGAAGCTTTCTTT.

This sequence joins TRBV2 and TRBJ1-5; the match to TRBD1 covers 8 bases. V gave up 4 bases and J gave up 5 bases; unmatched junction bases: 1. The germline gives CDR1 SNHLY, CDR2 FYNNEI. The CDR3 totals 13 residues. CDR3 protein: CASSGQGYQPQHF. CDR3 bases: TGTGCCAGCAGTGGACAGGGGTATCAGCCCCAGCATTTT.

The V call is TRBV7-9, the J call TRBJ2-7, with D maybe TRBD1 (5 bases). The germline V and J ends were trimmed by 5 bases and 3 bases, with 17 bases remaining between them. Germline assignment: CDR1 SEHNR and CDR2 FQNEAQ (reference sequence). The CDR3 contains 15 residues. DNA for the CDR3: TGTGCCAGCAGCCCGGGCAGGGAAGAACACTACGAGCAGTACTTC. It encodes CASSPGREEHYEQYF.

The V gene is TRBV12-5, the J gene TRBJ1-1; weak D call: TRBD1 (5 bases). V was trimmed by 4 bases and J by 3 bases, leaving 9 bases between them. CDR1 is LGHNT and CDR2 is FRNRAP in the germline V gene. The CDR3 covers 13 residues. The CDR3 coding sequence is TGTGCTAGTGGTTGGGGCAGCTACACTGAAGCTTTCTTT. This encodes CASGWGSYTEAFF.

V and J are TRBV6-1 and TRBJ1-5; 11 nucleotides align to TRBD1. J lost 8 bases, V lost 6 bases, and 9 bases had no gene match. This CDR3 spans 15 amino acids. Per germline, CDR1 MNHNS and CDR2 SASEGT. The DNA for the CDR3 is TGTGCCAGCAGCGAGGACAGGGGGCTAGGAGAGCCCCAGCATTTT. Protein sequence: CASSEDRGLGEPQHF.

The genes are TRBV6-5 and TRBJ1-6; 10 nucleotides align to TRBD1. Germline values: CDR1 MNHEY, CDR2 SVGAGI. The CDR3 loop spans 14 amino acids. Trimming took 8 bases from V and 8 from J; bases not matched to a gene: 6. CDR3 sequence reads: CASCRGQGHSPLHF. The CDR3 DNA follows: TGTGCCAGCTGTCGGGGACAGGGGCATTCACCCCTCCACTTT.

The chain recombines TRBV19 with TRBJ1-1, with a weak D call TRBD1 (5 bases). The ends were cut back, 6 bases at V and 3 bases at J, with 17 bases in the middle. The CDR3 totals 15 residues. CDR1 and CDR2 from the germline V gene are LNHDA and SQIVND (reference sequence). The CDR3 sequence is CASRGPSYRDTEAFF. The CDR3 nucleotides read TGTGCCAGTAGGGGGCCAAGTTATAGGGACACTGAAGCTTTCTTT.

The J gene is TRBJ2-1, the V gene TRBV11-2, with TRBD2 identical over 7 bases. CDR3 length equals 14 residues. Trimming at V came to 5 bases and at J to 3 bases, leaving 4 bases not matched to a gene. Per the germline V gene, CDR1 is SGHAT and CDR2 is FQNNGV. The chain's CDR3 is CASSQAGLYNEQFF. The CDR3 DNA follows: TGTGCCAGCAGCCAAGCGGGACTCTACAATGAGCAGTTCTTC.

The chain couples TRBV21-1 to TRBJ1-5; the table's D call of TRBD1 was not tested on the DNA. TRBV21-1 is designated a pseudogene. The CDR3 sequence is 13 residues long. CDR3 DNA: TGTGCCAGCGCAAGGGGGACCAATCAGCCCCAGCATTTT. This codes for CASARGTNQPQHF.

This clone was seen a few times. This rearrangement joins TRBV27 to TRBJ1-5; tentatively, D is TRBD1 (5 bases). Germline V gives CDR1 MNHEY, CDR2 SMNVEV (reference sequence). The CDR3 is 12 residues long. The V end lost 5 bases, the J end lost 5 bases, and 7 bases lay between the germline ends. The CDR3 loop is CASSPTDQPQHF. The CDR3 DNA follows: TGTGCCAGCAGTCCGACAGATCAGCCCCAGCATTTT.

The chain is built from TRBV2 and TRBJ2-7; possibly TRBD2 for D (5 bases). The CDR3 loop spans 16 amino acids. The germline CDR1 and CDR2 sequences are SNHLY and FYNNEI. V lost 9 bases, J lost 0 bases, and 21 bases lay in between. Here the CDR3 DNA reads TGTGCCAGTTTTGGTTCCTTAGCGCAAAGCTCCTACGAGCAGTACTTC. This encodes CASFGSLAQSSYEQYF.

This clone was seen just once. The chain couples TRBV27 to TRBJ2-5; 8 nucleotides line up with TRBD2. CDR3 length: 17 amino acids. The V segment lost 3 bases and the J segment 0 bases; nucleotides outside the gene matches: 9. Germline V gives CDR1 MNHEY, CDR2 SMNVEV (reference sequence). The CDR3 bases are TGTGCCAGCAGTTTCCCGGGGGAGCGGGAGTACCAAGAGACCCAGTACTTC. Protein sequence: CASSFPGEREYQETQYF.

CDR3 sequence (DNA): TGTGCCAGCAGTTTAGGCTTACGGGGGGGGGAGACCCAGTACTTC. Protein sequence: CASSLGLRGGETQYF. This sequence joins TRBV28 and TRBJ2-5, with 8 bases fitting TRBD2. Per germline, CDR1 MDHEN and CDR2 SYDVKM. The CDR3 runs to 15 residues. V lost 2 bases and J lost 5; bases outside the gene matches: 7.